Described below is a single TCR beta chain sequence and its context. The antigen is not known. The sample is drawn from a study of T cell responses to AZD1222 COVID-19 vaccine. Study-wide results and caveats: Females made up more of the donors, who were largely white British, and clonal diversity may have come out too low. All repertoire sampling was performed exclusively after the peak T cell response.

CDR1 WSHSY and CDR2 SAAADI come from the germline V gene. J gave up 2 bases and V 7 bases, and 1 base lay outside the gene matches. This CDR3 region has 12 residues. Clones were sequenced by immunoSEQ multiplex PCR, and TCRdb holds only the in-frame ones, with some missing. Altogether 140,000 to 150,000 clones are present, approximately 78% being singletons, with the ten largest covering about 4%. Sample: peripheral blood, taken on day 0 of MenACWY control vaccination. This clonotype originated in an adult in good health. The chain uses TRBV10-2 and TRBJ1-1, with 7 bases matching TRBD1. The CDR3 sequence: CASTGGNTEAFF. In nucleotides, the CDR3 is TGCGCCAGCACAGGGGGAAACACTGAAGCTTTCTTT.